This T cell receptor (beta chain) originates from a study of CD8 T cells in ankylosing spondylitis. Findings of the study overall: Characteristic, it appeared, of ankylosing spondylitis blood was a TCR beta motif of several highly homologous variants.

The CDR3 spans 17 residues. It was by quantitative 5'-RACE with molecular barcodes that TCR beta libraries were made. Via MiXCR, TCRdb re-called the 5' RACE reads, giving one row per CDR3 protein. The sample records about 240,000 distinct CDR3 sequences, around 10% being singletons. This clonotype has only a few counts. Its specificity is unknown. This clonotype originated in a male donor with ankylosing spondylitis or in good health (not recorded which). The chain has TRBV21-1 and TRBJ2-7; the table gives TRBD1 as D, unverified against the DNA. TRBV21-1 is flagged as a pseudogene. Source material: blood, either unsorted or a sorted T cell fraction (not recorded which). CDR3 nucleotides: TGTGCCAGCAGAGCTAGCTCGAGGACAGGGGGTTTCTACGAGCAGTACTTC. Translation: CASRASSRTGGFYEQYF.